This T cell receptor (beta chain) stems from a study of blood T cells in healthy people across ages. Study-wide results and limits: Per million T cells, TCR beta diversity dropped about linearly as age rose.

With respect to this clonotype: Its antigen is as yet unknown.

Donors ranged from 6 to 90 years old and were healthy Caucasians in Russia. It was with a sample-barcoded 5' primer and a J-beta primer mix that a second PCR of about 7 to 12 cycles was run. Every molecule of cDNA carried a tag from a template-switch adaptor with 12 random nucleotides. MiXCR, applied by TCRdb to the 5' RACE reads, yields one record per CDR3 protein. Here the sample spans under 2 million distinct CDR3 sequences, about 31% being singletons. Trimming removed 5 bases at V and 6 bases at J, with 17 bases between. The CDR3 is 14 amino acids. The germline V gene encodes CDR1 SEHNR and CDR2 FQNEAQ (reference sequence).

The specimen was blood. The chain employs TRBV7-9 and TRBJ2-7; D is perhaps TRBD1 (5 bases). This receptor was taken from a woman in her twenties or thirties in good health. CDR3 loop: CASSKVRDRCEQYF. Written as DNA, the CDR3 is TGTGCCAGCAGCAAGGTCAGGGATCGATGCGAGCAGTACTTC.